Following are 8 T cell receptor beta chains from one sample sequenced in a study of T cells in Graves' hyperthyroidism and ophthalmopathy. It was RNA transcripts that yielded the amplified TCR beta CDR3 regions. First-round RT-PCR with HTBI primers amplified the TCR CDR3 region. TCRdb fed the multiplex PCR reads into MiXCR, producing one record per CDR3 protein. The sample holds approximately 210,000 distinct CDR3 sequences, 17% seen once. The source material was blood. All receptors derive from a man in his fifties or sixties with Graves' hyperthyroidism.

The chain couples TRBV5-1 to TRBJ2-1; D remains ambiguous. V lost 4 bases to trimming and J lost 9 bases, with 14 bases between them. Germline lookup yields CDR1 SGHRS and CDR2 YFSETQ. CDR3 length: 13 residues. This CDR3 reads CASSPPRVGEQFF. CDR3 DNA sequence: TGCGCCAGCAGCCCACCCCGGGTGGGTGAGCAGTTCTTC.

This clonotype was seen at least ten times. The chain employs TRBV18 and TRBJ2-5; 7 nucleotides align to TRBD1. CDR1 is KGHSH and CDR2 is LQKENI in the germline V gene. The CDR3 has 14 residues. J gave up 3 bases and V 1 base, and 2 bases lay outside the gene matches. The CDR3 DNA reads TGTGCCAGCTCACCACGAACAGGGGAAGAGACCCAGTACTTC. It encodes CASSPRTGEETQYF.

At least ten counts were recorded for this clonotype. The CDR3 is CASSLAVQGSETQYF. The CDR3 DNA reads as TGTGCCAGCAGCTTAGCGGTTCAGGGAAGCGAGACCCAGTACTTC. This chain links TRBV7-9 with TRBJ2-5, with a weak D call TRBD1 (5 bases). Germline-derived CDR1 and CDR2 are SEHNR and FQNEAQ (reference sequence). Trimming pared 0 bases from V and 5 bases from J, leaving 13 bases between. The CDR3 extends over 15 amino acids.

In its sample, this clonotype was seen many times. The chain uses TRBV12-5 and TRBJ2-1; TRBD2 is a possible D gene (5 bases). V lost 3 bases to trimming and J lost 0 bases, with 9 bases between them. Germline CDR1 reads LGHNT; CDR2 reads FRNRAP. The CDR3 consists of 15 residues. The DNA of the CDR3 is TGTGCTAGTGGTTTTTCGGGGAGCTCCTACAATGAGCAGTTCTTC. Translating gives CASGFSGSSYNEQFF.

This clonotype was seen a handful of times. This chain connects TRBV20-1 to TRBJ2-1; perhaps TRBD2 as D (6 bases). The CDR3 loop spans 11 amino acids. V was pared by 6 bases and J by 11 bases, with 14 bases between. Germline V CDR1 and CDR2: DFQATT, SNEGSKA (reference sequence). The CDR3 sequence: CSALRLVKQFF. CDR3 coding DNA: TGCAGTGCCCTCCGACTAGTGAAGCAGTTCTTC.

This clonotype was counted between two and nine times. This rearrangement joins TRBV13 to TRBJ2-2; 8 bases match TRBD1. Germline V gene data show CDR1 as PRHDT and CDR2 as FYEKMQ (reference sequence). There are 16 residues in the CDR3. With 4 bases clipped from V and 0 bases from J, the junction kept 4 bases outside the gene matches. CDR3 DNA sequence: TGTGCCAGCAGCTCACCGGACAGGGCGAACACCGGGGAGCTGTTTTTT. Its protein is CASSSPDRANTGELFF.

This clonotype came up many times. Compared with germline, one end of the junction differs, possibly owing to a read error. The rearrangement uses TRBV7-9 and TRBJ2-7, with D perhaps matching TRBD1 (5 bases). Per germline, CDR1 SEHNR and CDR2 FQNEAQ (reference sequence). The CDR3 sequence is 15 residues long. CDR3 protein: CASSSRVAASHEQYF. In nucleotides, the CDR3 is TGTGCCAGCAGCTCCAGGGTGGCCGCCTCCCACGAGCAGTACTTC.

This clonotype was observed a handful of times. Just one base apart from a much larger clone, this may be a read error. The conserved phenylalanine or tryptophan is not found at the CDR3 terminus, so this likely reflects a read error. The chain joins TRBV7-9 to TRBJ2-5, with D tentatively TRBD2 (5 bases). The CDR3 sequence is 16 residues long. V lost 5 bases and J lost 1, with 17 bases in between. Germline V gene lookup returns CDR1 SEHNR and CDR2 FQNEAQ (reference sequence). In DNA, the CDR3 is TGTGCCAGCAGCACCTTACTAGTTGGATTCCAAGAGACCCAGTACTCC. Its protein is CASSTLLVGFQETQYS.